Below, 10 T cell receptor beta chains from the same sample are listed, as sequenced in a study of identical twins. Each CDR3 protein gets one entry after TCRdb re-called the 5' RACE reads with MiXCR. Of 210,000 or so distinct CDR3 sequences in the sample, roughly 7.5% were seen once. In addition, the sample was reused for a study of yellow fever vaccine responses in identical twins.

The sequencing sample was made of memory (CD45RO+) T cells sorted from blood. Receptors originate from a woman aged 18-29 years in good health.

There are a few counts of this clonotype. The rearrangement joins TRBV7-2 to TRBJ2-3, with 7 bases matching TRBD2. The CDR3 sequence is 14 residues long. Unmatched junction bases numbered 9, after V lost 8 bases and J lost 4 bases. Germline V lookup: CDR1 SGHTA, CDR2 FQGNSA. CDR3: CASGGGRVSDTQYF. CDR3 sequence (DNA): TGTGCCAGCGGGGGTGGGAGGGTATCAGATACGCAGTATTTT.

The rearrangement links TRBV4-3 to TRBJ2-1; D unresolved. V lost 3 bases and J lost 1, with 13 bases in between. Germline CDR1 is LGHNA and CDR2 is YSLEER. The CDR3 has 16 residues. This chain's CDR3 is CASSQGQDPSYNEQFF. CDR3 bases: TGCGCCAGCAGCCAGGGCCAGGACCCGTCCTACAATGAGCAGTTCTTC.

Ten or more counts support this clonotype. The chain is built from TRBV3-1 and TRBJ2-1; D is undetermined. Trimming took off 0 bases at V and 3 bases at J, with 3 bases between the two ends. Germline loops: CDR1 LGHDT, CDR2 YNNKEL (reference sequence). The CDR3 contains 13 residues. The CDR3 DNA sequence: TGTGCCAGCAGCCAAGATAACTACAATGAGCAGTTCTTC. The encoded protein is CASSQDNYNEQFF.

The rearrangement uses TRBV4-2 and TRBJ1-5, with D perhaps TRBD1 (6 bases). V was shortened by 3 bases and J by 7 bases, with 10 bases between the two germline ends. Looked up from germline, CDR1 is LGHNA and CDR2 is YNFKEQ. The CDR3 extends over 13 amino acids. CDR3 nucleotides: TGTGCCAGCAGCCAGGTCCAGGGGCAGCCCCAGCATTTT. This encodes CASSQVQGQPQHF.

This clonotype occurred many times. The chain combines TRBV20-1 with TRBJ2-3; TRBD2 matches at 13 bases. The germline gives CDR1 DFQATT, CDR2 SNEGSKA (reference sequence). V trimming: 3 bases; J trimming: 6 bases; junction bases outside the gene matches: 6. This CDR3 is built from 15 residues. Written as DNA, the CDR3 is TGCAGTGCTAGCGCCGGGACTAGCGGGGTCGATACGCAGTATTTT. Protein: CSASAGTSGVDTQYF.

This clonotype showed up many times. The chain carries TRBV29-1 and TRBJ2-5, with TRBD1 identical over 10 bases. The V segment lost 3 bases and the J segment 5 bases; nucleotides outside the gene matches: 3. The V gene's germline CDR1 is SQVTM and CDR2 ANQGSEA. The CDR3 contains 13 residues. CDR3 sequence (DNA): TGCAGCGTTGAGGGACAGGGGCTCGAGACCCAGTACTTC. This codes for CSVEGQGLETQYF.

This clonotype was counted many times. V and J are TRBV12-3 or TRBV12-4 and TRBJ2-7; the D is unclear. The ends were cut back, 6 bases at V and 4 bases at J, with 10 bases in the middle. The CDR3 is 12 amino acids. CDR3: CASRSDLYEQYF. The DNA for the CDR3 is TGTGCCAGCAGATCTGATTTATACGAGCAGTACTTC.

The V and J genes are TRBV7-9 and TRBJ2-5; perhaps TRBD1 as D (7 bases). Germline V gene lookup returns CDR1 SEHNR and CDR2 FQNEAQ (reference sequence). Trimming stripped 3 bases from V and 2 bases from J, with 13 bases between. The CDR3 is 15 residues long. The CDR3, as DNA: TGTGCCAGCAGCTTTCCGGCAGGGGGGCAAGAGACCCAGTACTTC. Translating gives CASSFPAGGQETQYF.

This clonotype turned up a few times. The genes are TRBV5-6 and TRBJ1-5; 9 bases line up with TRBD1. The junction had 3 bases not matched to a gene; V was cut back by 1 base and J by 7 bases. The CDR3 sequence is 14 residues long. CDR1 is SGHDT, CDR2 YYEEEE, per germline. DNA of the CDR3: TGTGCCAGCAGCTTGTGGGACAGGGCCCAGCCCCAGCATTTT. Encoded protein: CASSLWDRAQPQHF.

This clonotype was recorded many times. Here the CDR3 DNA reads TGCGCCAGCAGCGACAACTACGAGCAGTACTTC. Encoded protein: CASSDNYEQYF. This sequence joins TRBV5-1 and TRBJ2-7; D remains ambiguous. This CDR3 is built from 11 residues. The germline V gene has CDR1 SGHRS and CDR2 YFSETQ. The ends were cut back, 4 bases at V and 3 bases at J, with 5 bases in the middle. Full variable domain (remainder filled in from reference TRBV5-1 and TRBJ2-7): KAGVTQTPRYLIKTRGQQVTLSCSPISGHRSVSWYQQTPGQGLQFLFEYFSETQRNKGNFPGRFSGRQFSNSRSEMNVSTLELGDSALYLCASSDNYEQYFGPGTRLTVT.